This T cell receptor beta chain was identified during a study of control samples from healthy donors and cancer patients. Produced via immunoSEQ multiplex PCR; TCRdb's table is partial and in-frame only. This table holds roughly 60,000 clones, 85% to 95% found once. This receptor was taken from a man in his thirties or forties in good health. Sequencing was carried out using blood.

CDR3 loop: CASSHEETSGSNEQFF. As DNA, the CDR3 is TGTGCCAGCAGCCATGAGGAGACTAGCGGGAGCAATGAGCAGTTCTTC. The chain joins TRBV16 to TRBJ2-1; 12 positions match TRBD2. V lost 3 bases, J lost 6 bases, and 6 bases stayed unmatched. The CDR3 is 16 amino acids. From germline, CDR1 is KGHSY and CDR2 FQNENV.